The clone carrying this T cell receptor (beta chain) was seen a handful of times. TCRdb independently ran MiXCR on the RT-PCR reads; one entry per CDR3 protein. This sample has 650,000 to 700,000 distinct CDR3 sequences, with less than 20% found just once. The CDR3 consists of 16 residues. CDR1 SGHVS and CDR2 FQNEAQ come from the germline V gene. V trimming: 7 bases; J trimming: 10 bases; junction bases outside the gene matches: 13. This sample was taken from a study of response to subunit inactivated influenza vaccine. The clonotype originates from a man aged 45 to 65 who received an inactivated influenza vaccine. The sample here was PBMCs from blood, taken 11 to 12 days after vaccination. This rearrangement joins TRBV7-8 to TRBJ2-1; 13 bases match TRBD2. Here the CDR3 reads CASIPGRLAGGREQFF. The CDR3 nucleotides read TGTGCCAGCATCCCAGGGAGACTAGCGGGGGGCAGAGAGCAGTTCTTC.